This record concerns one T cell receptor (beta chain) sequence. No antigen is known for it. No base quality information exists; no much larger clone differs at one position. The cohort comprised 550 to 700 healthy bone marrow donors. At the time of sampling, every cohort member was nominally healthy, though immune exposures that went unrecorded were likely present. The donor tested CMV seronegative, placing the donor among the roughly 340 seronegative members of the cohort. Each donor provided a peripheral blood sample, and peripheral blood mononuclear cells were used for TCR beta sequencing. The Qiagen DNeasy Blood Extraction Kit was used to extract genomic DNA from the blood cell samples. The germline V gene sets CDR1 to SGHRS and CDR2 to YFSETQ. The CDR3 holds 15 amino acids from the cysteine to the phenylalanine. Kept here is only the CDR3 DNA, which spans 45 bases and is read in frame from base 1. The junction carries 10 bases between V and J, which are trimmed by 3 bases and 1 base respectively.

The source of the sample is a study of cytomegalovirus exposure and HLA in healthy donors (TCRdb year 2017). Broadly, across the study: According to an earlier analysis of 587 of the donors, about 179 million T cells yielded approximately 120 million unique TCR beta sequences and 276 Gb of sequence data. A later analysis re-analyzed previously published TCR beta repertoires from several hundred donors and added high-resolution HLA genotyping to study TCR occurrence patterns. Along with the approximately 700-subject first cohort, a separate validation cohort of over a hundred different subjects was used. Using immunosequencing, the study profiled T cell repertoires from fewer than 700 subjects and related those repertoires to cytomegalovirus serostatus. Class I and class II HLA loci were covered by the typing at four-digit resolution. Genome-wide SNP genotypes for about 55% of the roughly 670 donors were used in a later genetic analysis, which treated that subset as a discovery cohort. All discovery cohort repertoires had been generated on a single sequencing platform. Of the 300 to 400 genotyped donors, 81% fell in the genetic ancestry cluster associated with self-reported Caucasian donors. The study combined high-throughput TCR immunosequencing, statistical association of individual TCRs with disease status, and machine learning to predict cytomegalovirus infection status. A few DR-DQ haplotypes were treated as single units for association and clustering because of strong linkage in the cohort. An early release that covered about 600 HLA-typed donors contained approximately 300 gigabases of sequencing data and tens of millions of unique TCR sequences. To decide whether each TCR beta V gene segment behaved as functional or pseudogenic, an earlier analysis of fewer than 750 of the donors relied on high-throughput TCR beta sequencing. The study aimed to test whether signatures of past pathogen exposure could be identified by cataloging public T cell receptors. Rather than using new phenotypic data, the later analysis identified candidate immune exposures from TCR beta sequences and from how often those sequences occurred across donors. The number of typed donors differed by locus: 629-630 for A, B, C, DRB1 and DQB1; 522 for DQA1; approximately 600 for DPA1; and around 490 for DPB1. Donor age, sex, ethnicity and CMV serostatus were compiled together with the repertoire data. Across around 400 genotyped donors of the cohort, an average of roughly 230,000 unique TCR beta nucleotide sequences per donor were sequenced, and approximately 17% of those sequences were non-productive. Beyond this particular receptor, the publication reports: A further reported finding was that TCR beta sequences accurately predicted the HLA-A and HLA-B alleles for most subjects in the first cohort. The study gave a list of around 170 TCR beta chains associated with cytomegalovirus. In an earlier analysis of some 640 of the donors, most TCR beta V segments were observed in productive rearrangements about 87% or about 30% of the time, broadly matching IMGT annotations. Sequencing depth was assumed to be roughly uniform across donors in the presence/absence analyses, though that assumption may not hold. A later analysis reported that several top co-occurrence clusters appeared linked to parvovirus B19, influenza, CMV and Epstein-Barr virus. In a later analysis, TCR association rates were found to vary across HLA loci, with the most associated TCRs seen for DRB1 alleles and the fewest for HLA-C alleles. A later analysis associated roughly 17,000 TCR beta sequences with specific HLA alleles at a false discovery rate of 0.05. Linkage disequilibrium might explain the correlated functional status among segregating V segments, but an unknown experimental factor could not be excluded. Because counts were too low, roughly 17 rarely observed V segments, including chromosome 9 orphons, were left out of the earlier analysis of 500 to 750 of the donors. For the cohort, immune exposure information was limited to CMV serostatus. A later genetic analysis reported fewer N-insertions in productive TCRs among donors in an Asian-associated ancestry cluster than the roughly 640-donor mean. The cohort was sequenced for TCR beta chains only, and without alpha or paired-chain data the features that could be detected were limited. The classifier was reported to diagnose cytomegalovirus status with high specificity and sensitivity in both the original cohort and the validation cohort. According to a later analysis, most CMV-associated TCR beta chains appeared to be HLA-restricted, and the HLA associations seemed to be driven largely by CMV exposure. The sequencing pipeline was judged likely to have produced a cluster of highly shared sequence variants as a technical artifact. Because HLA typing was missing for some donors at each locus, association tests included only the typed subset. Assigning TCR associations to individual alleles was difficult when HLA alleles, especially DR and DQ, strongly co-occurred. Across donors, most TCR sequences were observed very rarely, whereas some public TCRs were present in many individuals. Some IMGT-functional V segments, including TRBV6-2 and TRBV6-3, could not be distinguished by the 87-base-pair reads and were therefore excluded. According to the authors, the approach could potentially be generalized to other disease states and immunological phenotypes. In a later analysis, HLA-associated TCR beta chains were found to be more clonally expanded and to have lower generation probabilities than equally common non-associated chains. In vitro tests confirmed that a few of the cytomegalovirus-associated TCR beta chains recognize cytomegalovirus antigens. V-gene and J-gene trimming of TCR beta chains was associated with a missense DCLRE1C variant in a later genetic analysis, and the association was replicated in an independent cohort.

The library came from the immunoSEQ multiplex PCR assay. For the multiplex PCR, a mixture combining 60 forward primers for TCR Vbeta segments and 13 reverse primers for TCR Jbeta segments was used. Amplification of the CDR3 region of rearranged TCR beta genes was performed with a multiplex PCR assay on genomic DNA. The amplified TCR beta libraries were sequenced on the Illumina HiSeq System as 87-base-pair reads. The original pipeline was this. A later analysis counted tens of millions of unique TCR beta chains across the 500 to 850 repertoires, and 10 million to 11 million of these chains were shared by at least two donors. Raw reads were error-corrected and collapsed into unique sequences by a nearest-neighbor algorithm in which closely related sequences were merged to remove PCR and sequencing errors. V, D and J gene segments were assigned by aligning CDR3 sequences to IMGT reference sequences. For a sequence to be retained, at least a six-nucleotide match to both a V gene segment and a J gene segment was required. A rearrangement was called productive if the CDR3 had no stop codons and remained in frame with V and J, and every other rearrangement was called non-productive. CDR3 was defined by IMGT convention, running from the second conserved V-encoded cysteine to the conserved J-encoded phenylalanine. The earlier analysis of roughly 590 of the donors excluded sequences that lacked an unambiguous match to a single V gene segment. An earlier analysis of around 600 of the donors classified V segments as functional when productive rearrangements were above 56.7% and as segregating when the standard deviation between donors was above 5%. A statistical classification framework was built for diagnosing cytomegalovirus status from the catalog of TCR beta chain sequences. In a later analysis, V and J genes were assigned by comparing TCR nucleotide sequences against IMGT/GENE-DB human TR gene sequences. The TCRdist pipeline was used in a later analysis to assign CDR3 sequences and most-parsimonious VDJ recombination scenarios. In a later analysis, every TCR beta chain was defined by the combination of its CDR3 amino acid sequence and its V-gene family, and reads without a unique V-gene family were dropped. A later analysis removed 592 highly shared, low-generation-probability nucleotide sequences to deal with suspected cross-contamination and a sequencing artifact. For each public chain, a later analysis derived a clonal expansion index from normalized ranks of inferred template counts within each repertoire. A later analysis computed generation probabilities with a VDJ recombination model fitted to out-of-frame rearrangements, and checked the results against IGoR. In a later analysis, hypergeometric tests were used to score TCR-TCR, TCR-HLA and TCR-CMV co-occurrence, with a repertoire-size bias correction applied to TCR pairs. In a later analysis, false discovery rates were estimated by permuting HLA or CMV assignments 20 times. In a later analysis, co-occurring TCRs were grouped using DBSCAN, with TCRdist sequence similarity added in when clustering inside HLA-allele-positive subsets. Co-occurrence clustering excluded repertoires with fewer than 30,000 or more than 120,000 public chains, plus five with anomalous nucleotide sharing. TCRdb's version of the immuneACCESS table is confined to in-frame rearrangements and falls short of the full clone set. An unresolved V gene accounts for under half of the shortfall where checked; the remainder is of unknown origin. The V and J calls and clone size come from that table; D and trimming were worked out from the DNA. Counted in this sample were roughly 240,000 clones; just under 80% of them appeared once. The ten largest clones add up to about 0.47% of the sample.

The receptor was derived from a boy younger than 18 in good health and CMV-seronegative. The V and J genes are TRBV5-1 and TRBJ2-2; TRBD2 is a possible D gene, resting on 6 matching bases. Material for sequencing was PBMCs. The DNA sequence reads TGCGCCAGCAGCTGGGGGGATGGGAACACCGGGGAGCTGTTTTTT. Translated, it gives CASSWGDGNTGELFF. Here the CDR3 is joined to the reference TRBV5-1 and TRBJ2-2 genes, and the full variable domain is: KAGVTQTPRYLIKTRGQQVTLSCSPISGHRSVSWYQQTPGQGLQFLFEYFSETQRNKGNFPGRFSGRQFSNSRSEMNVSTLELGDSALYLCASSWGDGNTGELFFGEGSRLTVL.